The 31 T cell receptor beta chains listed next were all sequenced from one sample in a study of EBV T-cell therapy then PD-1 blockade in nasopharyngeal carcinoma. Here immunoSEQ multiplex PCR was the method, and the copy in TCRdb shows in-frame clones only, minus some. Among some 20,000 clones listed, nearly 85% were seen once. No antigens are known for them. Noted treatment: AdE1-LMPpoly-expanded autologous EBV-specific T-cell therapy followed by anti-PD-1 nivolumab. The specimen comprised CD8+ T cells from blood, sampled at approximately day 64 from a patient whose treatment included autologous EBV-specific T cells and nivolumab. The origin of the receptors is a middle-aged man with nasopharyngeal carcinoma.

The gene calls are TRBV5-4 and TRBJ2-2; tentatively, D is TRBD1 (5 bases). With 2 bases removed from V and 4 bases from J, the gap between germline ends came to 12 bases. Germline V lookup: CDR1 SGHNT, CDR2 YYREEE (reference sequence). The CDR3 length is 15 residues. CDR3 coding DNA: TGTGCCAGCAGCTTCAGACAGACATTCACCGGGGAGCTGTTTTTT. Translation: CASSFRQTFTGELFF.

This clone occurred a few times. This chain links TRBV6-5 with TRBJ1-6; 8 positions match TRBD1. The germline V gene encodes CDR1 MNHEY and CDR2 SVGAGI. This CDR3 has 15 residues. The V and J ends lost 6 bases and 9 bases, in that order; junction bases with no gene match: 10. The chain's CDR3 is CASSYGTGLGSPLHF. Here the CDR3 DNA reads TGTGCCAGCAGCTACGGGACAGGTCTTGGTTCACCCCTCCACTTT.

This clone was detected only a few times. The chain uses TRBV27 and TRBJ1-6; no firm D call. V was trimmed by 3 bases and J by 9 bases, leaving 12 bases between them. The CDR3 extends over 14 amino acids. CDR1 is MNHEY, CDR2 SMNVEV, per germline (reference sequence). The CDR3 nucleotides read TGTGCCAGCAGTTTGGTAGCGGGCTCTTCACCCCTCCACTTT. Translating gives CASSLVAGSSPLHF.

V is TRBV4-1 and J is TRBJ2-3, with D tentatively TRBD2 (5 bases). The V end lost 2 bases, the J end lost 0 bases, and 12 bases lay between the germline ends. Germline values: CDR1 MGHRA, CDR2 YSYEKL. This CDR3 comprises 16 residues. CDR3 region: CASSQRAALSTDTQYF. The CDR3 coding sequence is TGCGCCAGCAGCCAAAGAGCGGCCCTCAGCACAGATACGCAGTATTTT.

The genes are TRBV5-1 and TRBJ2-1; 11 nucleotides line up with TRBD2. CDR1 SGHRS and CDR2 YFSETQ come from the germline V gene. The CDR3 length is 15 residues. V dropped 1 base and J dropped 4; count of bases not matched to a gene: 1. This CDR3 is CASSLTSGGYNEQFF. For the CDR3, the DNA is TGCGCCAGCAGCTTGACTAGCGGGGGATACAATGAGCAGTTCTTC.

The chain's CDR3 is CASSTYAQETQYF. As DNA, the CDR3 is TGTGCCAGTAGCACATACGCTCAAGAGACCCAGTACTTC. This sequence joins TRBV19 and TRBJ2-5; D not resolved. The CDR3 is made up of 13 amino acids. V was shortened by 6 bases and J by 2 bases, with 10 bases between the two germline ends. Germline CDR1 and CDR2: LNHDA and SQIVND (reference sequence).

The chain recombines TRBV6-4 with TRBJ2-1; 9 bases align to TRBD2. V dropped 0 bases and J dropped 9; count of bases not matched to a gene: 9. The CDR3 spans 16 residues. Germline assignment: CDR1 MRHNA and CDR2 SNTAGT. CDR3 sequence reads: CASSDSGGGGAAEQFF. Written as DNA, the CDR3 is TGTGCCAGCAGTGACTCAGGCGGCGGGGGGGCCGCTGAGCAGTTCTTC.

The chain links TRBV27 to TRBJ2-7; possibly TRBD2 for D (6 bases). The CDR3 is made up of 15 amino acids. Germline V lookup: CDR1 MNHEY, CDR2 SMNVEV (reference sequence). V was pared by 3 bases and J by 0 bases, with 12 bases between. CDR3 amino acids: CASSLRGTLSYEQYF. DNA for the CDR3: TGTGCCAGCAGTTTGAGAGGGACTCTCTCCTACGAGCAGTACTTC.

There are a few counts of this clone. V and J are TRBV2 and TRBJ2-1; 10 bases are shared with TRBD1. Germline V lookup: CDR1 SNHLY, CDR2 FYNNEI. V lost 4 bases, J lost 6 bases, and 12 bases stayed unmatched. The CDR3 loop spans 17 amino acids. The CDR3 sequence: CASSADRGRSRVNEQFF. In DNA, the CDR3 is TGTGCCAGCAGTGCCGACAGGGGGCGATCCCGCGTCAATGAGCAGTTCTTC.

CDR3 nucleotide sequence: TGTGCCAGTAGTATAGGGGCGGTCGCCTACGAGCAGTACTTC. It yields the protein CASSIGAVAYEQYF. The chain employs TRBV19 and TRBJ2-7, with no clear D. Per germline, CDR1 LNHDA and CDR2 SQIVND (reference sequence). Trimming stripped 1 base from V and 2 bases from J, with 9 bases between. The CDR3 spans 14 residues.

V and J are TRBV6-6 and TRBJ2-7; D not resolved. The CDR3 sequence is 11 residues long. Germline assignment: CDR1 MNHNY and CDR2 SVGAGI (reference sequence). The V end lost 6 bases, the J end lost 5 bases, and 8 bases lay between the germline ends. The CDR3 DNA reads as TGTGCCAGCAGCTACCCGGACGAGCAGTACTTC. Its translation is CASSYPDEQYF.

This clone was counted between two and nine times. This chain connects TRBV30 to TRBJ1-2; a weak D match, TRBD1 (6 bases). V was clipped by 5 bases and J by 8 bases, with 12 bases between them. Germline V lookup: CDR1 GTSNPN, CDR2 SVGIG (reference sequence). The length of the CDR3 is 11 residues. In nucleotides, the CDR3 is TGTGCCTGGGGAACAGGGCCCGGCTACACCTTC. Translating gives CAWGTGPGYTF.

This chain connects TRBV28 to TRBJ1-3, with D hard to call. This CDR3 has 13 amino acids. The germline gives CDR1 MDHEN, CDR2 SYDVKM. V gave up 2 bases and J gave up 11 bases, with 13 bases separating them. The CDR3 DNA reads as TGTGCCAGCAGTTTAGGAGGACGGTCCCCCATATATTTT. Encoded protein: CASSLGGRSPIYF. Looking up the rest from reference TRBV28 and TRBJ1-3 gives the full variable domain: DVKVTQSSRYLVKRTGEKVFLECVQDMDHENMFWYRQDPGLGLRLIYFSYDVKMKEKGDIPEGYSVSREKKERFSLILESASTNQTSMYLCASSLGGRSPIYFGEGSWLTVV.

This chain joins TRBV13 and TRBJ1-1, with TRBD1 identical over 11 bases. The CDR3 sequence is 15 residues long. Germline-derived CDR1 and CDR2 are PRHDT and FYEKMQ (reference sequence). V gave up 4 bases and J gave up 7 bases; unmatched junction bases: 8. The CDR3 DNA sequence: TGTGCCAGCAGCTCGCCTGGACAGGGGGCTGGTGAAGCTTTCTTT. Its translation is CASSSPGQGAGEAFF.

The chain uses TRBV13 and TRBJ1-3, with 7 nucleotides matching TRBD1. CDR1 PRHDT and CDR2 FYEKMQ come from the germline V gene (reference sequence). The length of the CDR3 is 16 residues. The V gene end was trimmed by 4 bases and the J gene end by 0 bases; junction bases not matched to a gene: 6. The CDR3, as DNA: TGTGCCAGCAGCTCCCTAGGGACAGACTCTGGAAACACCATATATTTT. Residues: CASSSLGTDSGNTIYF.

This chain links TRBV7-9 with TRBJ2-7; D uncertain. The CDR3 sequence is 11 residues long. The ends were cut back, 4 bases at V and 5 bases at J, with 6 bases in the middle. The germline V gene encodes CDR1 SEHNR and CDR2 FQNEAQ (reference sequence). In nucleotides, the CDR3 is TGTGCCAGCAGCTCTGTCCACGAGCAGTACTTC. Its translation is CASSSVHEQYF.

This chain joins TRBV5-1 and TRBJ1-6; D remains unclear. CDR1 and CDR2 from the germline V gene are SGHRS and YFSETQ. V lost 0 bases, J lost 0 bases, and 10 bases lay in between. The CDR3 covers 17 residues. The CDR3 spells CASSLDGGSSYNSPLHF. The CDR3 nucleotides are TGCGCCAGCAGCTTGGACGGTGGGAGCTCCTATAATTCACCCCTCCACTTT.

A few counts support this clone. J is TRBJ1-5 and V is TRBV4-1, with D unresolved. The CDR3 loop spans 13 amino acids. Germline CDR1 and CDR2: MGHRA and YSYEKL. Between the trimmed V and J ends, which lost 1 base and 4 bases, there was a span of 5 bases. This CDR3 reads CASSQVVNQPQHF. The CDR3, as DNA: TGCGCCAGCAGCCAAGTCGTTAATCAGCCCCAGCATTTT.

The genes are TRBV29-1 and TRBJ1-4; no reliable D call. Germline values: CDR1 SQVTM, CDR2 ANQGSEA. The CDR3 has 14 amino acids. The CDR3: CTFRRAQNNEKLFF. In nucleotides, the CDR3 is TGCACCTTCAGAAGGGCCCAGAATAATGAAAAACTGTTTTTT.

V and J are TRBV7-9 and TRBJ1-5; D is possibly TRBD1 (6 bases). The CDR3 consists of 15 residues. Germline-derived CDR1 and CDR2 are SEHNR and FQNEAQ (reference sequence). The ends were cut back, 1 base at V and 7 bases at J, with 14 bases in the middle. CDR3 nucleotide sequence: TGTGCCAGCAGCTTAGGGGAGGGGGTGGAGCAGCCCCAGCATTTT. It translates to CASSLGEGVEQPQHF.

The chain employs TRBV9 and TRBJ2-5; D not resolved. This CDR3 has 13 amino acids. Germline V CDR1 and CDR2: SGDLS, YYNGEE. The V gene lost 0 bases and the J gene lost 5 bases, with 8 bases spanning the gap. CDR3 in DNA: TGTGCCAGCAGCGTAGGGACCTTGGAGACCCAGTACTTC. Its translation: CASSVGTLETQYF.

This CDR3 reads CASSTRVGATDTGELFF. The CDR3 DNA sequence: TGTGCCAGCAGCACCCGAGTGGGGGCCACGGACACCGGGGAGCTGTTTTTT. The chain employs TRBV2 and TRBJ2-2; D is perhaps TRBD1 (6 bases). Trimming took 6 bases from V and 3 from J, leaving 20 bases between them. The CDR3 spans 17 residues. Germline CDR1 is SNHLY and CDR2 is FYNNEI.

The chain carries TRBV19 and TRBJ2-7; 7 nucleotides match TRBD1. CDR3 length equals 12 residues. V lost 4 bases, J lost 5 bases, and 2 bases stayed unmatched. The V gene's germline CDR1 is LNHDA and CDR2 SQIVND (reference sequence). Here the CDR3 reads CASSKQGHEQYF. The CDR3 DNA reads TGTGCCAGTAGTAAACAGGGGCACGAGCAGTACTTC.

The CDR3, as DNA: TGTGCCAGCAGTCCACATCATTTCGGGGAGCTGTTTTTT. This sequence encodes CASSPHHFGELFF. This rearrangement joins TRBV2 to TRBJ2-2; no clear D. The CDR3 has 13 residues. CDR1 SNHLY and CDR2 FYNNEI come from the germline V gene. V dropped 5 bases and J dropped 7 bases, with 11 bases sitting between them.

The chain uses TRBV4-1 and TRBJ1-4, with 9 bases that match TRBD1. Per the germline V gene, CDR1 is MGHRA and CDR2 is YSYEKL. V lost 3 bases to trimming and J lost 7 bases; unmatched junction nucleotides: 9. The CDR3 runs 16 residues. For the CDR3, the DNA is TGCGCCAGCAGCCAGAATGGGGGGACAGGGAGTGAAAAACTGTTTTTT. Translating gives CASSQNGGTGSEKLFF.

V and J are TRBV9 and TRBJ2-1; D could derive from TRBD1 or TRBD2 (6 bases each). This CDR3 contains 15 residues. V lost 0 bases and J 4 bases, leaving 11 bases between the germline ends. Germline-derived CDR1 and CDR2 are SGDLS and YYNGEE. For the CDR3, the DNA is TGTGCCAGCAGCGTAGATGGGGGGCAGTACAATGAGCAGTTCTTC. Amino acid sequence: CASSVDGGQYNEQFF.

CDR3 residues: CASSLGARDTQYF. The CDR3 nucleotides read TGTGCCAGCAGTTTAGGTGCTAGAGATACGCAGTATTTT. This chain joins TRBV12-3 or TRBV12-4 and TRBJ2-3, with D hard to call. The CDR3 totals 13 residues. The V gene lost 1 base and the J gene lost 5 bases, with 7 bases spanning the gap.

The chain carries TRBV7-2 and TRBJ2-5, with TRBD2 matching over 8 bases. The CDR3 has 15 amino acids. Germline-derived CDR1 and CDR2 are SGHTA and FQGNSA. V shed 3 bases and J 5 bases; nucleotides not matched to a gene: 8. This CDR3 reads CASSLSRGVGETQYF. CDR3 in DNA: TGTGCCAGCAGCTTGTCGCGGGGGGTTGGGGAGACCCAGTACTTC.

The chain joins TRBV7-3 to TRBJ1-2; D not certain. The germline CDR1 and CDR2 sequences are SGHTA and FQGTGA. The germline V and J ends were trimmed by 5 bases and 7 bases, with 17 bases remaining between them. The CDR3 is 14 residues long. DNA of the CDR3: TGTGCCAGCAGCCAACCGTGGTGGTTACGTGGCTACACCTTC. Translated: CASSQPWWLRGYTF.

As for this clone: The junction shows a germline mismatch at one end, possibly a read error. The chain carries TRBV7-6 and TRBJ2-1; TRBD2 aligns across 11 bases. CDR3 length equals 15 residues. Germline loops: CDR1 SGHVS, CDR2 FNYEAQ. CDR3 protein: CASSVAGGPYNEQFF. The CDR3 DNA reads as TGTGCCAGCAGCGTAGCGGGGGGGCCCTACAATGAGCAGTTCTTC.

This chain uses TRBV5-5 with TRBJ1-2; D perhaps matches TRBD1 (6 bases). The ends were cut back, 0 bases at V and 6 bases at J, with 15 bases in the middle. This CDR3 region has 15 residues. Germline V gives CDR1 SGHKS, CDR2 YYEKEE (reference sequence). The CDR3 protein is CASSLEGQGQDGYTF. The DNA of the CDR3 is TGTGCCAGCAGCTTGGAGGGGCAGGGGCAGGATGGCTACACCTTC. Looking up the rest from reference TRBV5-5 and TRBJ1-2 gives the full variable domain: DAGVTQSPTHLIKTRGQQVTLRCSPISGHKSVSWYQQVLGQGPQFIFQYYEKEERGRGNFPDRFSARQFPNYSSELNVNALLLGDSALYLCASSLEGQGQDGYTFGSGTRLTVV.